This T cell receptor (beta chain) emerged from a study of T cell repertoires in cytomegalovirus infection. Trimming at V came to 1 base and at J to 6 bases, leaving 4 bases not matched to a gene. Germline CDR1 and CDR2: KGHSH and LQKENI. CDR3 size: 15 residues. This clonotype was detected many times. TCRdb fed the reads into MiXCR, producing one record per CDR3 protein. Of 400,000 to 550,000 distinct CDR3 sequences listed, approximately 10% are singletons. This chain joins TRBV18 and TRBJ2-4, with 9 bases aligning to TRBD1. The receptor comes from a human donor in good health (CMV status not recorded). Some clones in this sample may be carry-over from other donors' samples. Sample: PBMCs. CDR3 region: CASSPLGQGTNIQYF. For the CDR3, the DNA is TGTGCCAGCTCACCACTCGGACAGGGGACAAACATTCAGTACTTC.